These 27 T cell receptor beta chains originate from one sample sequenced in a study of T cell repertoires in cytomegalovirus infection. One entry per CDR3 protein results from TCRdb running MiXCR on the reads. The sample shows hundreds of thousands of distinct CDR3 sequences, about a sixth of them seen only once. The sample taken for sequencing was PBMCs. Receptors were obtained from a human donor in good health (CMV status not recorded). Some clones in this sample may be carry-over from other donors' samples.

This clonotype was counted many times. The rearrangement uses TRBV7-2 and TRBJ1-5; TRBD1 matches at 7 bases. The germline V gene has CDR1 SGHTA and CDR2 FQGNSA. Unmatched junction bases numbered 4, after V lost 5 bases and J lost 0 bases. The CDR3 length is 15 residues. The CDR3 spells CASSRQGYSNQPQHF. The CDR3 nucleotides are TGTGCCAGCAGCCGACAGGGATATAGCAATCAGCCCCAGCATTTT.

Ten or more counts support this clonotype. This chain connects TRBV6-1 to TRBJ1-1; 9 bases are a match to TRBD1. The CDR3 sequence is 12 residues long. The J segment lost 10 bases and the V segment lost 5 bases, leaving 5 bases of the junction unmatched. Per the germline V gene, CDR1 is MNHNS and CDR2 is SASEGT. The CDR3 here is CASSLATGGAFF. CDR3 in DNA: TGTGCCAGCAGTCTCGCGACAGGGGGAGCTTTCTTT.

This clonotype occurred a few times. The chain recombines TRBV20-1 with TRBJ1-3, with a possible D match to TRBD1 (6 bases). CDR3 length: 15 residues. Germline CDR1 DFQATT, CDR2 SNEGSKA (reference sequence). Trimming cost V 6 bases and J 2 bases, with 17 bases left between them. The CDR3, as DNA: TGCAGTGCCAAACCTGACAGGCCTACTGGAAACACCATATATTTT. This gives the protein CSAKPDRPTGNTIYF.

The chain joins TRBV6-2 or TRBV6-3 to TRBJ2-1; TRBD2 matches at 10 bases. V was clipped by 6 bases and J by 2 bases; unmatched bases: 4. The CDR3 covers 15 residues. Germline CDR1 and CDR2: MNHEY and SVGEGT. CDR3 protein: CASSGLAGAYNEQFF. Here the CDR3 DNA reads TGTGCCAGCAGCGGCCTAGCGGGAGCCTACAATGAGCAGTTCTTC.

Comments on this clonotype: One end of the junction is discordant with germline, which a read error may explain. The chain has TRBV5-5 and TRBJ1-5; D is unresolved. There are 13 residues in the CDR3. Germline values: CDR1 SGHKS, CDR2 YYEKEE (reference sequence). In DNA form, the CDR3 reads TGTGCCAGCAGCCTGGACTCTGCTAAGCCCCGGCATTTT. Translating it yields CASSLDSAKPRHF. Full variable domain (remainder filled in from reference TRBV5-5 and TRBJ1-5): DAGVTQSPTHLIKTRGQQVTLRCSPISGHKSVSWYQQVLGQGPQFIFQYYEKEERGRGNFPDRFSARQFPNYSSELNVNALLLGDSALYLCASSLDSAKPRHFGDGTRLSIL.

This clonotype was counted a few times. The rearrangement joins TRBV5-1 to TRBJ1-2; TRBD1 is a possible D gene (6 bases). The CDR3 totals 16 residues. The germline V gene has CDR1 SGHRS and CDR2 YFSETQ. V lost 0 bases and J 4 bases, leaving 16 bases between the germline ends. CDR3 DNA: TGCGCCAGCAGCTTGGCCCCCGGGACATACATCTATGGCTACACCTTC. Its translation is CASSLAPGTYIYGYTF.

J is TRBJ2-3 and V is TRBV29-1, with unresolved D. The CDR3 covers 15 residues. From germline, CDR1 is SQVTM and CDR2 ANQGSEA. Trimming stripped 6 bases from V and 1 base from J, with 17 bases between. Here the CDR3 DNA reads TGCAGCGTCGCCGTTTGGGGTCTTGGCACAGATACGCAGTATTTT. Translation gives CSVAVWGLGTDTQYF.

This clonotype was detected ten times or more. V is TRBV27 and J is TRBJ1-6, with TRBD1 identical over 7 bases. Germline CDR1 MNHEY, CDR2 SMNVEV (reference sequence). The CDR3 spans 12 residues. J was trimmed by 14 bases and V by 4 bases; bases with no gene match: 5. The CDR3 DNA is TGTGCCAGCAGTTCGACAGGGAGAGCCCTCCACTTT. This sequence encodes CASSSTGRALHF.

This clonotype was counted only a few times. V gene TRBV7-9 combines with J gene TRBJ2-1; D is unclear. V shed 5 bases and J shed 5 bases, with 13 bases lying between them. Per the germline V gene, CDR1 is SEHNR and CDR2 is FQNEAQ (reference sequence). The CDR3 consists of 14 residues. CDR3 region: CASSPHGRHNEQFF. In DNA form, the CDR3 reads TGTGCCAGCAGCCCACACGGGCGCCACAATGAGCAGTTCTTC.

This clonotype was picked up many times. V and J are TRBV7-2 and TRBJ1-2; 10 bases map to TRBD1. The J segment lost 5 bases and the V segment lost 5 bases, leaving 5 bases of the junction unmatched. CDR3 length: 14 amino acids. In germline, CDR1 is SGHTA, CDR2 FQGNSA. CDR3 amino acids: CASSLRTGGYGYTF. As DNA, the CDR3 is TGTGCCAGCAGCCTCCGGACAGGGGGGTATGGCTACACCTTC.

The genes are TRBV7-2 and TRBJ2-1, with D tentatively TRBD1 (5 bases). CDR3 length equals 13 residues. Germline V lookup: CDR1 SGHTA, CDR2 FQGNSA. Trimming pared 5 bases from V and 9 bases from J, leaving 14 bases between. CDR3 DNA sequence: TGTGCCAGCAGCCCGCAGGGCAGTGGTGAGCAGTTCTTC. It translates to CASSPQGSGEQFF.

This clonotype appeared once. The chain is built from TRBV6-1 and TRBJ2-3, with TRBD2 matching 7 bases. The germline V gene has CDR1 MNHNS and CDR2 SASEGT. The CDR3 runs to 16 residues. V shed 10 bases, J shed 6 bases, and the junction held 19 bases outside the gene matches. The CDR3: CATPPNGGFFWDTQYF. As DNA, the CDR3 is TGTGCCACTCCTCCTAACGGGGGGTTTTTTTGGGATACGCAGTATTTT.

The chain links TRBV2 to TRBJ2-7, with a tentative D call TRBD1 (8 bases). The V end lost 1 base, the J end lost 3 bases, and 13 bases lay between the germline ends. Per the germline V gene, CDR1 is SNHLY and CDR2 is FYNNEI. The CDR3 has 15 residues. Here the CDR3 reads CASSEDRGGYYEQYF. The CDR3 DNA is TGTGCCAGCAGTGAAGACAGGGGGGGCTACTACGAGCAGTACTTC.

The chain couples TRBV5-4 to TRBJ2-1; TRBD2 agrees at 12 bases. The CDR3 loop spans 16 amino acids. Unmatched junction bases numbered 5, after V lost 0 bases and J lost 7 bases. Germline V lookup: CDR1 SGHNT, CDR2 YYREEE (reference sequence). The CDR3 DNA is TGTGCCAGCAGCTTGGAGGCTAGCGGGGGGGTGAATGAGCAGTTCTTC. Protein sequence: CASSLEASGGVNEQFF. The full variable domain, completed using reference TRBV5-4 and TRBJ2-1, is ETGVTQSPTHLIKTRGQQVTLRCSSQSGHNTVSWYQQALGQGPQFIFQYYREEENGRGNFPPRFSGLQFPNYSSELNVNALELDDSALYLCASSLEASGGVNEQFFGPGTRLTVL.

The chain is built from TRBV2 and TRBJ2-1; D is perhaps TRBD2 (6 bases). The length of the CDR3 is 13 residues. Trimming removed 8 bases at V and 4 bases at J, with 12 bases between. Looked up from germline, CDR1 is SNHLY and CDR2 is FYNNEI. The CDR3 sequence is CASGGGLYNEQFF. Written as DNA, the CDR3 is TGTGCCAGCGGGGGAGGCCTATACAATGAGCAGTTCTTC.

This chain joins TRBV12-3 or TRBV12-4 and TRBJ1-1; no definite D call. Trimming shortened V by 6 bases and J by 1 base, and 9 bases separated the two germline ends. This CDR3 contains 13 residues. CDR3 protein: CASRTTWNTEAFF. The CDR3, as DNA: TGTGCCAGCAGGACTACTTGGAACACTGAAGCTTTCTTT.

This clonotype was recorded at least ten times. The chain is built from TRBV7-2 and TRBJ2-7, with TRBD2 matching 8 bases. Germline-derived CDR1 and CDR2 are SGHTA and FQGNSA. This CDR3 has 15 residues. The ends lost 5 bases at V and 3 bases at J; junction bases unmatched: 9. This CDR3 reads CASSQQAGAHYEQYF. The CDR3 nucleotides are TGTGCCAGCAGCCAACAAGCGGGGGCCCACTACGAGCAGTACTTC.

V and J are TRBV20-1 and TRBJ2-5; no definite D call. The CDR3 is 11 amino acids. Germline CDR1 DFQATT, CDR2 SNEGSKA (reference sequence). The ends were cut back, 3 bases at V and 5 bases at J, with 7 bases in the middle. The CDR3 protein is CSASQAETQYF. As DNA, the CDR3 is TGCAGTGCTAGCCAAGCGGAGACCCAGTACTTC.

There are many counts of this clonotype. The chain recombines TRBV11-2 with TRBJ2-3; 10 positions match TRBD2. The CDR3 loop spans 16 amino acids. After removal of 4 bases from V and 3 bases from J, the junction contained 7 bases not matched to a gene. The germline V gene has CDR1 SGHAT and CDR2 FQNNGV. The CDR3 DNA sequence: TGTGCCAGCAGCTGGATAGCGGGAGGTGGGACAGATACGCAGTATTTT. Its translation: CASSWIAGGGTDTQYF.

This clonotype has a handful of counts. The chain recombines TRBV2 with TRBJ2-5; D remains unclear. The CDR3 is 13 residues long. The V end lost 6 bases, the J end lost 5 bases, and 13 bases lay between the germline ends. Germline V gene lookup returns CDR1 SNHLY and CDR2 FYNNEI. For the CDR3, the DNA is TGTGCCAGCAGGGTAAAGCAGTGGGAGACCCAGTACTTC. Its protein product is CASRVKQWETQYF. Based on the CDR3 plus reference TRBV2 and TRBJ2-5, the full variable domain is EPEVTQTPSHQVTQMGQEVILRCVPISNHLYFYWYRQILGQKVEFLVSFYNNEISEKSEIFDDQFSVERPDGSNFTLKIRSTKLEDSAMYFCASRVKQWETQYFGPGTRLLVL.

In this sample, this clonotype turned up a few times. The chain links TRBV2 to TRBJ2-2, with D uncertain. CDR3 length: 15 amino acids. Trimming removed 1 base from V and 4 bases from J, with 10 bases in between. In germline, CDR1 is SNHLY, CDR2 FYNNEI. CDR3 loop: CASSEVLHATGELFF. In DNA form, the CDR3 reads TGTGCCAGCAGTGAAGTTTTACATGCCACCGGGGAGCTGTTTTTT. The variable domain in full, completed from reference TRBV2 and TRBJ2-2, reads EPEVTQTPSHQVTQMGQEVILRCVPISNHLYFYWYRQILGQKVEFLVSFYNNEISEKSEIFDDQFSVERPDGSNFTLKIRSTKLEDSAMYFCASSEVLHATGELFFGEGSRLTVL.

This clonotype was seen repeatedly, ten times or more. The V call is TRBV6-1, the J call TRBJ2-1; 9 bases map to TRBD1. CDR1 and CDR2 (germline): MNHNS, SASEGT. J lost 7 bases, V lost 5 bases, and 21 bases had no gene match. This CDR3 is built from 19 residues. For the CDR3, the DNA is TGTGCCAGCAGTTCCCACCGGAGAACAGGGGGCCAACTTGGGAATGAGCAGTTCTTC. Its translation is CASSSHRRTGGQLGNEQFF.

This clonotype was seen repeatedly, ten times or more. This rearrangement joins TRBV7-9 to TRBJ1-1; no clear D gene. From germline, CDR1 is SEHNR and CDR2 FQNEAQ (reference sequence). V lost 2 bases, J lost 2 bases, and 12 bases lay in between. The CDR3 has 15 amino acids. The CDR3 region has the DNA TGTGCCAGCAGCTTACTCAGAGGAGGAAACACTGAAGCTTTCTTT. Protein sequence: CASSLLRGGNTEAFF.

CDR3 sequence reads: CASSLSRGTGSGNQPQHF. The CDR3 bases are TGTGCCAGCAGTTTATCCCGTGGGACAGGTTCGGGCAATCAGCCCCAGCATTTT. This sequence joins TRBV28 and TRBJ1-5; 8 bases fit TRBD1. Germline assignment: CDR1 MDHEN and CDR2 SYDVKM. The junction had 10 bases not matched to a gene; V was cut back by 1 base and J by 2 bases. The CDR3 runs 18 residues.

This clonotype was seen more than once but under ten times. The V and J genes are TRBV7-6 and TRBJ2-3; D is possibly TRBD2 (6 bases). V shed 1 base and J shed 6 bases, with 14 bases lying between them. CDR1 and CDR2 (germline): SGHVS, FNYEAQ. The CDR3 is 15 amino acids. DNA of the CDR3: TGTGCCAGCAGCTTAGGGGGGGACCCAACTGATACGCAGTATTTT. Residues: CASSLGGDPTDTQYF.

There are a few counts of this clonotype. The chain joins TRBV5-1 to TRBJ2-5; the D is unclear. CDR1 and CDR2 (germline): SGHRS, YFSETQ. The CDR3 consists of 14 residues. V was clipped by 4 bases and J by 5 bases, with 15 bases between them. DNA for the CDR3: TGCGCCAGCAGCAAGGACCGACCTGGGGAGACCCAGTACTTC. Amino acids: CASSKDRPGETQYF.

This clonotype has more than one count but fewer than ten. This chain joins TRBV11-1 and TRBJ2-1; 12 bases map to TRBD1. Germline lookup yields CDR1 SGHAT and CDR2 FQDESV (reference sequence). V lost 5 bases, J lost 2 bases, and 7 bases stayed unmatched. The CDR3 extends over 17 amino acids. CDR3 DNA: TGTGCCAGCAGCGCGGGACAGGGGGCTAACCCCTACAATGAGCAGTTCTTC. This translates into CASSAGQGANPYNEQFF.